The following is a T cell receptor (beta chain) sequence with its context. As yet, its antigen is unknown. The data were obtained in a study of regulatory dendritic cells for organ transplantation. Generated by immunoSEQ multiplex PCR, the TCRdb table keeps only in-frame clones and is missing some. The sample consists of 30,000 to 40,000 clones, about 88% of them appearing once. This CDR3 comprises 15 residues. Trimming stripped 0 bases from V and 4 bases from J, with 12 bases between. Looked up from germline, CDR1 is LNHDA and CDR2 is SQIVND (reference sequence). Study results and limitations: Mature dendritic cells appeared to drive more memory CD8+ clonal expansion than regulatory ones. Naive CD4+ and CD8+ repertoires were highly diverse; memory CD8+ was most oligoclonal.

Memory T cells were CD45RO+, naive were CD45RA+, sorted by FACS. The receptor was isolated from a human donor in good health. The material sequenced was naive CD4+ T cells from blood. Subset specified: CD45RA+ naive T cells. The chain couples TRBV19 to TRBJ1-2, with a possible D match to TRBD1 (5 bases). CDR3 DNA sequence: TGTGCCAGTAGTATAGACCCCGCCAGGGCCTATGGCTACACCTTC. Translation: CASSIDPARAYGYTF.